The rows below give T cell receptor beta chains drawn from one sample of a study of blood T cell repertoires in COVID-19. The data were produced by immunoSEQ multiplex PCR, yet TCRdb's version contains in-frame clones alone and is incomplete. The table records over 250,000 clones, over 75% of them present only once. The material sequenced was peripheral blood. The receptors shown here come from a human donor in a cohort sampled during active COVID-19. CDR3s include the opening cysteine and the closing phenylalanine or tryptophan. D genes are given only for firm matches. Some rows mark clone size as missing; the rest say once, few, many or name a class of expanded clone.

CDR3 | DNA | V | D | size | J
CASSARGGERGAFF | TGTGCCAGCAGCGCTCGAGGCGGGGAACGAGGTGCTTTCTTT | TRBV9 | - | - | TRBJ1-1
CASRGETQYF | TGTGCCAGCCGGGGGGAGACCCAGTACTTC | TRBV7-2 | - | few | TRBJ2-5
CAWSVLSGSYNEQFF | TGTGCCTGGAGTGTACTTAGCGGGTCCTACAATGAGCAGTTCTTC | TRBV30 | TRBD2 | - | TRBJ2-1
CASSRGPYEQYF | TGTGCCAGCAGCCGTGGGCCCTACGAGCAGTACTTC | TRBV6-5 | - | - | TRBJ2-7
CASRAYEAGEDTQYF | TGTGCCAGCAGAGCCTACGAAGCGGGAGAAGATACGCAGTATTTT | TRBV6-5 | TRBD2 | - | TRBJ2-3
CASTLQGWTNEKLFF | TGTGCCAGTACTTTGCAGGGGTGGACTAATGAAAAACTGTTTTTT | TRBV19 | - | - | TRBJ1-4
CASSLFLDPDTQYF | TGTGCCAGCAGCTTATTCCTAGACCCCGATACGCAGTATTTT | TRBV11-2 | - | - | TRBJ2-3
CASSVELSGETQYF | TGTGCCAGCAGCGTAGAATTATCAGGAGAGACCCAGTACTTC | TRBV9 | - | - | TRBJ2-5
CASSLEGQLGYNEQFF | TGTGCCAGCAGCTTAGAAGGACAGCTCGGATACAATGAGCAGTTCTTC | TRBV11-3 | - | - | TRBJ2-1
CASSLRTSGMGSEQFF | TGCGCCAGCAGCCTGCGGACTAGCGGGATGGGAAGTGAGCAGTTCTTC | TRBV5-1 | TRBD2 | - | TRBJ2-1
CASSFPGAYEQYF | TGCGCCAGCTCGTTTCCGGGAGCCTACGAGCAGTACTTC | TRBV5-1 | - | - | TRBJ2-7
CSARQSQNTGELFF | TGCAGCGCCCGACAGAGCCAGAACACCGGGGAGCTGTTTTTT | TRBV29-1 | - | - | TRBJ2-2
CASSKQSGQATQETQYF | TGTGCCAGCTCAAAACAATCTGGGCAGGCGACACAAGAGACCCAGTACTTC | TRBV18 | - | - | TRBJ2-5
CASSFSDRLNYGYTF | TGTGCCAGCAGTTTTTCGGACAGGTTGAACTATGGCTACACCTTC | TRBV27 | TRBD1 | - | TRBJ1-2
CASSPLSGSGETQYF | TGCGCCAGCAGCCCCCTTAGCGGGAGCGGAGAGACCCAGTACTTC | TRBV5-1 | TRBD2 | - | TRBJ2-5
CAWSVLSVGGPGDGYTF | TGTGCCTGGAGTGTATTGAGTGTTGGGGGCCCCGGAGATGGCTACACCTTC | TRBV30 | - | - | TRBJ1-2
CASSVSLAETGDTQYF | TGTGCCAGCAGCGTAAGCCTAGCGGAAACTGGGGATACGCAGTATTTT | TRBV9 | TRBD2 | - | TRBJ2-3
CASSTQQATNYGYTF | TGTGCCAGTAGTACCCAACAGGCGACTAACTATGGCTACACCTTC | TRBV19 | - | few | TRBJ1-2
CATTTGQLGGSGNTIYF | TGTGCCACCACCACGGGACAGCTGGGTGGCTCTGGAAACACCATATATTTT | TRBV19 | TRBD1 | - | TRBJ1-3
CASSQVTMAEQFF | TGCGCCAGCAGCCAAGTTACGATGGCTGAGCAGTTCTTC | TRBV4-1 | - | few | TRBJ2-1
CASYGGELFF | TGTGCAAGTTACGGCGGGGAGCTGTTTTTT | TRBV11-2 | - | - | TRBJ2-2